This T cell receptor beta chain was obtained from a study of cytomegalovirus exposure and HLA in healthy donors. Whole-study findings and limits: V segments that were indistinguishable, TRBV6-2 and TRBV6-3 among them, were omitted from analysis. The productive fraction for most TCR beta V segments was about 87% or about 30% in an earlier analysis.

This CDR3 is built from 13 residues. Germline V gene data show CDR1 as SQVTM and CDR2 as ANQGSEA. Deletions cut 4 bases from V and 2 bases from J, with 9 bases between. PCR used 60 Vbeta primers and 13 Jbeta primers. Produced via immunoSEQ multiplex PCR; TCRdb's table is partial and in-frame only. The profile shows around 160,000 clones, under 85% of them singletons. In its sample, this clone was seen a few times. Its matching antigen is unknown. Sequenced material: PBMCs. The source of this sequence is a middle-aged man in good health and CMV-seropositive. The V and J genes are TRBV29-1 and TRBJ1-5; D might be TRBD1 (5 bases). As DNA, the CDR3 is TGCAGCGTTGCCTGGGGCCGCAATCAGCCCCAGCATTTT. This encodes CSVAWGRNQPQHF.